This T cell receptor beta chain was captured by sequencing in a study of cytomegalovirus exposure and HLA in healthy donors. As for the study in general: The Caucasian-associated ancestry cluster contained about four fifths of the 300 to 450 genotyped donors.

Study results and limitations: Specificity for CMV antigens was confirmed in vitro for three of the CMV-associated chains. HLA alleles showed associations with some 17,000 TCR beta sequences in a later analysis, at a 0.05 false discovery rate. In a later analysis, common viral pathogens appeared linked to several of the most significant clusters.

The PCR used 60 Vbeta and 13 Jbeta primers. The method was immunoSEQ multiplex PCR; TCRdb's version includes in-frame clones alone and lacks a portion of them. The data show approximately 50,000 clones, and the top ten clones hold roughly 12%. The CDR3 is 12 residues long. Germline V gene sequence: CDR1 GTSNPN, CDR2 SVGIG (reference sequence). About this clone: What it binds is unknown.

The chain employs TRBV30 and TRBJ2-4, with 10 bases lining up with TRBD2. The sequencing input was PBMCs. This clonotype originated in a man younger than 35 in good health and CMV-seropositive. The CDR3 is CALAGGGNIQYF. As DNA, the CDR3 is TGTGCTTTAGCGGGAGGAGGAAACATTCAGTACTTC. The variable domain in full, with the rest retrieved from reference TRBV30 and TRBJ2-4, is SQTIHQWPATLVQPVGSPLSLECTVEGTSNPNLYWYRQAAGRGLQLLFYSVGIGQISSEVPQNLSASRPQDRQFILSSKKLLLSDSGFYLCALAGGGNIQYFGAGTRLSVL.